This T cell receptor beta chain was recorded in a study of T-cell reconstitution after alpha-beta-depleted transplantation in children. The authors prepared the TCRbeta library with unique molecular identifiers. TCRdb fed the PCR reads into MiXCR, producing one record per CDR3 protein. The repertoire holds some 290,000 distinct CDR3 sequences, with approximately 20% as singletons. This receptor was obtained from a male patient younger than 18 who had a stem cell transplant for acute lymphoblastic leukemia, so the T cells may come from the graft donor. This material consisted of PBMCs, mostly from graft donor cells, taken 180 days after TCRalphabeta/CD19-depleted stem cell transplant.

CDR3 residues: CASSAGGPSYNEQFF. In DNA, the CDR3 is TGTGCCAGCAGCGCGGGAGGGCCTTCCTACAATGAGCAGTTCTTC. This chain uses TRBV5-5 with TRBJ2-1; 9 bases align to TRBD2. The CDR3 has 15 residues. V shed 4 bases and J 1 base; nucleotides not matched to a gene: 3. Germline V gene sequence: CDR1 SGHKS, CDR2 YYEKEE (reference sequence).